This T cell receptor beta chain originates from a study of cytomegalovirus exposure and HLA in healthy donors. Germline CDR1 reads LGHNT; CDR2 reads FRNRAP. Losses at the gene ends were 6 bases for V and 4 bases for J; bases not matched to a gene: 6. The CDR3 is 14 amino acids. The donors comprised healthy bone marrow donors. Donors were nominally healthy when sampled, though unrecorded immune exposures were likely. The PCR employed 60 Vbeta primers together with 13 Jbeta primers. TCRdb's table, derived via immunoSEQ multiplex PCR, lists solely in-frame clones and lacks some. The sample shows 100,000 or so clones, over 80% of them seen only once.

Sequencing input: PBMCs. The chain has TRBV12-5 and TRBJ1-1; 9 bases are a match to TRBD1. The TCR comes from a man between 18 and 29 years old in good health and CMV-seronegative. The CDR3 loop reads CASGPTGGGTEAFF. CDR3 nucleotide sequence: TGTGCTAGTGGGCCAACAGGGGGCGGCACTGAAGCTTTCTTT.